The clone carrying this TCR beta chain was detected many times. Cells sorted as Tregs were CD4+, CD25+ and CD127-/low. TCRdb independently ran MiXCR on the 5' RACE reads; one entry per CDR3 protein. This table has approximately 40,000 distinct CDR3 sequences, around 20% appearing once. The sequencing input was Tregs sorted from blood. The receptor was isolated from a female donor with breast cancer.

The CDR3, as DNA: TGCGCCAGCAGCCCTGAATCTGCCGGGGGCGGTGGCTACACCTTC. Translation: CASSPESAGGGGYTF. The chain couples TRBV5-1 to TRBJ1-2; the D gene is possibly TRBD1 (6 bases). The germline V gene has CDR1 SGHRS and CDR2 YFSETQ. V lost 4 bases and J 7 bases, leaving 20 bases between the germline ends. The CDR3 runs 15 residues.